The 9 T cell receptor beta chains listed next were all sequenced from one sample in a study of blood T cell repertoires in COVID-19. Clones were sequenced by immunoSEQ multiplex PCR, and TCRdb holds only the in-frame ones, with some missing. The data show 150,000 to 200,000 clones, approximately 79% seen once. Sequenced sample: peripheral blood. All receptors derive from a woman aged 80 or older with acute or convalescent COVID-19.

This clone was seen a few times. The rearrangement joins TRBV28 to TRBJ1-1; a possible D gene is TRBD1 (5 bases). This CDR3 has 14 residues. Germline CDR1 reads MDHEN; CDR2 reads SYDVKM. Between the trimmed V and J ends, which lost 7 bases and 9 bases, there was a span of 21 bases. The CDR3 DNA is TGTGCCAGCACCACTTCGTCGCCAGGGTCGAAAGCTTTCTTT. It codes for CASTTSSPGSKAFF.

This rearrangement joins TRBV10-1 to TRBJ2-3; D is uncertain. This CDR3 is built from 15 residues. CDR1 is WNHNN, CDR2 SYGVQD, per germline (reference sequence). The V end was cut by 0 bases, the J end by 6 bases, with 13 bases between. Here the CDR3 reads CASSESLVATDTQYF. The CDR3 region has the DNA TGCGCCAGCAGTGAGTCATTGGTAGCAACTGATACGCAGTATTTT.

The genes are TRBV14 and TRBJ2-2; 8 bases line up with TRBD1. This CDR3 contains 15 residues. Germline V gives CDR1 SGHDN, CDR2 FVKESK. V gave up 5 bases and J gave up 5 bases; unmatched junction bases: 7. CDR3 region: CASSYGQGRTGELFF. Written as DNA, the CDR3 is TGTGCCAGCAGCTACGGACAGGGAAGAACCGGGGAGCTGTTTTTT.

V gene TRBV7-9 combines with J gene TRBJ2-1; 8 bases map to TRBD1. This CDR3 region has 15 residues. Germline-derived CDR1 and CDR2 are SEHNR and FQNEAQ (reference sequence). V gave up 2 bases and J gave up 4 bases; unmatched junction bases: 4. The CDR3 nucleotides read TGTGCCAGCAGCTTATCAGGGGGCCATTACAATGAGCAGTTCTTC. Protein: CASSLSGGHYNEQFF. Full variable domain (missing parts from reference TRBV7-9 and TRBJ2-1): DTGVSQNPRHKITKRGQNVTFRCDPISEHNRLYWYRQTLGQGPEFLTYFQNEAQLEKSRLLSDRFSAERPKGSFSTLEIQRTEQGDSAMYLCASSLSGGHYNEQFFGPGTRLTVL.

This sequence joins TRBV7-9 and TRBJ1-4; D is possibly TRBD1 (6 bases). Looked up from germline, CDR1 is SEHNR and CDR2 is FQNEAQ (reference sequence). The CDR3 contains 11 residues. V was cut by 6 bases and J by 12 bases, with 11 bases left in between. CDR3 amino acids: CASRHEGELFF. CDR3 sequence (DNA): TGTGCCAGCAGGCACGAGGGGGAACTGTTTTTT.

The V and J genes are TRBV27 and TRBJ2-7, with 7 bases lining up with TRBD1. Germline loops: CDR1 MNHEY, CDR2 SMNVEV (reference sequence). V gave up 2 bases and J gave up 2 bases; unmatched junction bases: 12. The CDR3 contains 17 residues. The CDR3 sequence is CASSLRRGRGWPYEQYF. As DNA, the CDR3 is TGTGCCAGCAGTTTACGTAGGGGGCGCGGGTGGCCCTACGAGCAGTACTTC.

The rearrangement joins TRBV3-1 (or the pseudogene TRBV3-2) to TRBJ2-7, with no clear D. The V end was cut by 1 base, the J end by 3 bases, with 7 bases between. This CDR3 has 13 residues. Germline assignment: CDR1 LGHDT and CDR2 YNNKEL (reference sequence). CDR3 residues: CASSQVPSYEQYF. The CDR3, as DNA: TGTGCCAGCAGCCAAGTACCGAGCTACGAGCAGTACTTC.

J is TRBJ1-5 and V is TRBV5-1; TRBD1 agrees at 11 bases. The CDR3 extends over 15 amino acids. Germline V gene lookup returns CDR1 SGHRS and CDR2 YFSETQ. Trimming took 5 bases from V and 4 from J; bases not matched to a gene: 5. Here the CDR3 DNA reads TGCGCCAGCAGAGAGGGACAGGGGGTAAATCAGCCCCAGCATTTT. Encoded protein: CASREGQGVNQPQHF.

The J gene is TRBJ2-1, the V gene TRBV11-2, with 9 nucleotides matching TRBD2. Germline V CDR1 and CDR2: SGHAT, FQNNGV. The trim removed 6 bases at V and 0 bases at J, leaving 6 bases unmatched. The length of the CDR3 is 16 residues. DNA for the CDR3: TGTGCCAGCAGTTTTAGCGGGGGCTTCTCCTACAATGAGCAGTTCTTC. As protein: CASSFSGGFSYNEQFF.